This T cell receptor beta chain was captured in a study of blood T cell repertoires in COVID-19. Across the study: Sites across the United States, Italy and Spain contributed samples from acute and convalescent COVID-19.

Methods used by the authors: Reference gene primer amplification in the assay estimated nucleated cell counts. Method: immunoSEQ multiplex PCR; TCRdb's copy keeps in-frame clones and lacks some. V, J and clone size are taken as reported in that table, and D and trimming were inferred from the DNA itself. The sample contains 25,000 or so clones, 80% to 90% of which appear only once. The specimen sequenced was peripheral blood. This clonotype was obtained from a woman of 80 years or more with acute or convalescent COVID-19.

The CDR3 region is CASSITYSGNTIYF. The CDR3 nucleotides read TGTGCCAGTAGTATAACCTACTCTGGAAACACCATATATTTT. V gene TRBV19 combines with J gene TRBJ1-3; no definite D call. From germline, CDR1 is LNHDA and CDR2 SQIVND (reference sequence). Trimming removed 2 bases at V and 0 bases at J, with 5 bases between. The CDR3 has 14 amino acids.